Included here is one TCR beta chain sequence, with context. Using immunoSEQ multiplex PCR, the repertoire was profiled, and TCRdb retains in-frame clones only, with some absent. The data hold roughly 120,000 clones, with roughly 93% observed a single time. These data are taken from a study of cytomegalovirus exposure and HLA in healthy donors. Per germline, CDR1 SNHLY and CDR2 FYNNEI. V was pared by 2 bases and J by 9 bases, with 8 bases between. The CDR3 is made up of 12 amino acids. This receptor was obtained from a woman aged 18-29 years in good health and CMV-seronegative. This chain links TRBV2 with TRBJ2-1, with D perhaps matching TRBD1 (5 bases). The sample consisted of PBMCs. CDR3 in amino acids: CASSELTVEQFF. The DNA for the CDR3 is TGTGCCAGCAGTGAATTGACAGTTGAGCAGTTCTTC.